The text below deals with one TCR beta chain. The antigen is undetermined. This may arise from a read error, as a much more abundant clone is one base away. These data belong to a study of T cells in Graves' hyperthyroidism and ophthalmopathy. Study-level background: Once the initial diagnosis was made, peripheral blood was obtained before any treatment.

Using RNA transcripts as the source, TCR beta CDR3 regions were amplified. The primer set for the first-round RT-PCR of the TCR CDR3 was HTBI. MiXCR, applied by TCRdb to the multiplex PCR reads, yields one record per CDR3 protein. The sample shows fewer than 700,000 distinct CDR3 sequences, 15% to 20% of them seen only once. This CDR3 contains 14 residues. Germline CDR1 and CDR2: PRHDT and FYEKMQ (reference sequence). Whole-study results and caveats: In the blood, most expanded thyroid clonotypes above 0.001 appeared as well.

The rearrangement uses TRBV13 and TRBJ2-7; D is unclear. The sequence was collected from a woman in her 30s with Graves' hyperthyroidism. Sequenced input: blood. In DNA, the CDR3 is TGTGCCAGCAGCTTAGACGGATTCCCCTACGAGCGGTACTTC. Translated: CASSLDGFPYERYF.